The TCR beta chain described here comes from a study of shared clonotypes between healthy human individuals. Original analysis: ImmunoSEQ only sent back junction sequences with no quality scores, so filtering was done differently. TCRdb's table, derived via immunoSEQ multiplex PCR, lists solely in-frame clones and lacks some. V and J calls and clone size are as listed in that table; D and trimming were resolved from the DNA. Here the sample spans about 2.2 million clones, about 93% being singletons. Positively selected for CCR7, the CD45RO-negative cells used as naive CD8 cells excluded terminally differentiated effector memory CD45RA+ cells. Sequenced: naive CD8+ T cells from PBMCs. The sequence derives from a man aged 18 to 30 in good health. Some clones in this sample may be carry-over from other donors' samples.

CDR3 region: CASSPAGGDRSYEQYF. CDR3 in DNA: TGCGCCAGCAGCCCCGCGGGGGGGGACCGTTCCTACGAGCAGTACTTC. V usage is TRBV4-3 and J usage is TRBJ2-7, with 9 positions matching TRBD2. The germline V gene has CDR1 LGHNA and CDR2 YSLEER. V dropped 4 bases and J dropped 1; count of bases not matched to a gene: 8. CDR3 length equals 16 residues.